The TCR beta chain under discussion was sequenced for a study of CD8 T cells in Susac syndrome. Bulk CD8+ and CD4+ cells came from magnetic negative isolation; CD8+ TEMRA by FACS. Germline V gene sequence: CDR1 MGHRA, CDR2 YSYEKL. There are 15 residues in the CDR3. Trimming cost V 0 bases and J 11 bases, with 17 bases left between them. A note on this clonotype: What it recognizes is unknown.

General study results and limits: Acknowledgment was made by the study that its TCR sequencing and HLA analysis involved a relatively small number of individuals. When the CD4+ T cell repertoires of patients with Susac syndrome were examined, they did not show any clonal expansion.

Random hexamers were used to reverse transcribe an amount of roughly 0.45 to 1 ug RNA. The TCR beta CDR3 was amplified by immunoSEQ multiplex PCR across 54 Vbeta, 13 Jbeta. TCRdb processed the immunoSEQ multiplex PCR reads anew with MiXCR; each CDR3 protein has one entry. The table includes over 140,000 distinct CDR3 sequences, approximately 95% detected once. Sequencing was performed on CD4+ T cells from PBMCs. This chain links TRBV4-1 with TRBJ1-5, with a possible D match to TRBD1 (5 bases). This TCR was recovered from a human donor with Susac syndrome. CDR3 sequence: CASSQDYPPPGAQHF. CDR3 bases: TGCGCCAGCAGCCAAGATTACCCCCCACCGGGGGCCCAGCATTTT.